These 28 T cell receptor beta chains were sequenced from one sample in a study of CD8 T cells in ankylosing spondylitis. A single record per CDR3 protein comes from TCRdb applying MiXCR to the 5' RACE reads. The repertoire holds fewer than 400,000 distinct CDR3 sequences, with around 15% as singletons. The sample taken for sequencing was blood, either unsorted or a sorted T cell fraction (not recorded which). The receptors derive from a male donor with ankylosing spondylitis or in good health (not recorded which).

Many counts were recorded for this clonotype. The chain uses TRBV5-1 and TRBJ2-2, with D perhaps being TRBD1 or TRBD2 (5 bases each). The V gene lost 5 bases and the J gene lost 5 bases, with 16 bases spanning the gap. The germline CDR1 and CDR2 sequences are SGHRS and YFSETQ. The CDR3 covers 15 residues. CDR3 DNA sequence: TGCGCCAGCAGACTGGGACCCTCGGGGACCGGGGAGCTGTTTTTT. This sequence encodes CASRLGPSGTGELFF.

The chain carries TRBV6-5 and TRBJ2-6; TRBD1 aligns across 7 bases. Germline values: CDR1 MNHEY, CDR2 SVGAGI. The CDR3 extends over 18 amino acids. J was trimmed by 0 bases and V by 0 bases; bases with no gene match: 5. The chain's CDR3 is CASSYSGQLPSGANVLTF. CDR3 coding DNA: TGTGCCAGCAGTTACTCGGGACAGCTACCCTCTGGGGCCAACGTCCTGACTTTC.

This clonotype was observed a few times. The chain links TRBV5-1 to TRBJ2-5; unclear D gene. V was shortened by 0 bases and J by 2 bases, with 8 bases between the two germline ends. Germline V gives CDR1 SGHRS, CDR2 YFSETQ. The CDR3 is 14 amino acids. CDR3 in amino acids: CASSLGKEQETQYF. In DNA, the CDR3 is TGCGCCAGCAGCTTGGGTAAAGAACAAGAGACCCAGTACTTC.

The J gene is TRBJ2-3, the V gene TRBV7-9, with 11 bases matching TRBD2. Germline V lookup: CDR1 SEHNR, CDR2 FQNEAQ (reference sequence). After removal of 1 base from V and 2 bases from J, the junction contained 5 bases not matched to a gene. The CDR3 has 17 residues. CDR3 bases: TGTGCCAGCAGCTTAGGTCCACTAGCGGGAGACACAGATACGCAGTATTTT. It yields the protein CASSLGPLAGDTDTQYF.

This clonotype was observed at least ten times. The gene calls are TRBV14 and TRBJ2-3, with unresolved D. This CDR3 spans 15 amino acids. V lost 1 base to trimming and J lost 3 bases, with 11 bases between them. Germline CDR1 is SGHDN and CDR2 is FVKESK. CDR3: CASSQVGKRTDTQYF. In DNA, the CDR3 is TGTGCCAGCAGCCAAGTAGGGAAGAGGACAGATACGCAGTATTTT. The variable domain in full, with the rest retrieved from reference TRBV14 and TRBJ2-3, is EAGVTQFPSHSVIEKGQTVTLRCDPISGHDNLYWYRRVMGKEIKFLLHFVKESKQDESGMPNNRFLAERTGGTYSTLKVQPAELEDSGVYFCASSQVGKRTDTQYFGPGTRLTVL.

The chain combines TRBV20-1 with TRBJ1-1; weak D call: TRBD1 (5 bases). Per germline, CDR1 DFQATT and CDR2 SNEGSKA (reference sequence). The CDR3 spans 13 residues. V was shortened by 5 bases and J by 6 bases, with 16 bases between the two germline ends. The CDR3 here is CSAGVGARAEAFF. As DNA, the CDR3 is TGCAGTGCTGGAGTCGGGGCCCGGGCTGAAGCTTTCTTT.

This clonotype was found many times. The chain is built from TRBV12-3 or TRBV12-4 and TRBJ2-2; D ambiguous. The CDR3 runs 12 residues. Trimming left V 5 bases short and J 9 bases short, with 10 bases between. The CDR3, as DNA: TGTGCCAGCAGTCCCAGCCCGAGGGAGCTGTTTTTT. It encodes CASSPSPRELFF.

This clonotype has more than one count but fewer than ten. CDR3 coding DNA: TGTGCCACCAGCAATGACAGAAGCTCTGGAAACACCATATATTTT. It is translated as CATSNDRSSGNTIYF. The chain combines TRBV15 with TRBJ1-3, with D possibly matching TRBD1 (5 bases). V was pared by 4 bases and J by 0 bases, with 10 bases between. This CDR3 contains 15 residues. Per germline, CDR1 LNHNV and CDR2 YYDKDF (reference sequence).

This clonotype was seen a handful of times. DNA of the CDR3: TGCGCCAGCAGCCGACCGACGGACAGGGTAGAGGTCTACGAGCAGTACTTC. Translated, it gives CASSRPTDRVEVYEQYF. This chain uses TRBV5-1 with TRBJ2-7; 8 bases map to TRBD1. Germline-derived CDR1 and CDR2 are SGHRS and YFSETQ. V dropped 4 bases and J dropped 3; count of bases not matched to a gene: 15. The CDR3 is 17 amino acids.

The chain is built from TRBV19 and TRBJ1-1, with D possibly matching TRBD1 (5 bases). Germline V gene lookup returns CDR1 LNHDA and CDR2 SQIVND (reference sequence). Trimming removed 6 bases from V and 0 bases from J, with 14 bases in between. The CDR3 spans 15 residues. In nucleotides, the CDR3 is TGTGCCAGTAGGCGTTGGGGGACTATGAACACTGAAGCTTTCTTT. Protein product: CASRRWGTMNTEAFF.

In this sample, this clonotype turned up a few times. This chain links TRBV12-3 or TRBV12-4 with TRBJ2-7; 7 positions agree with TRBD1. The CDR3 length is 15 residues. Trimming cost V 8 bases and J 6 bases; bases outside gene matches: 16. CDR3 coding DNA: TGTGCCAGCGGTTATACAGGGGCCCCGGTGGGCGAGCAGTACTTC. Residues: CASGYTGAPVGEQYF.

The gene calls are TRBV7-8 and TRBJ1-2, with 10 bases matching TRBD1. CDR3 length: 15 amino acids. Trimming removed 5 bases from V and 7 bases from J; junction bases left unmatched: 10. Looked up from germline, CDR1 is SGHVS and CDR2 is FQNEAQ. CDR3 bases: TGTGCCAGCAGCCCGGACAGGGGGGTATCGTTTGGCTACACCTTC. It is translated as CASSPDRGVSFGYTF.

This chain joins TRBV12-3 or TRBV12-4 and TRBJ1-1, with unresolved D. The CDR3 runs to 12 residues. Trimming took 8 bases from V and 1 from J, leaving 8 bases between them. The CDR3 nucleotides are TGTGCCAGCCTGCGGGGGAACACTGAAGCTTTCTTT. This sequence encodes CASLRGNTEAFF.

V usage is TRBV7-9 and J usage is TRBJ2-1; TRBD2 aligns across 7 bases. V trimming: 4 bases; J trimming: 12 bases; junction bases outside the gene matches: 6. The CDR3 is 12 amino acids. Germline V gene data show CDR1 as SEHNR and CDR2 as FQNEAQ (reference sequence). The CDR3 region is CASSSSQRGQFF. CDR3 nucleotides: TGTGCCAGCAGCTCCTCCCAGCGGGGGCAGTTCTTC.

This clonotype came up a few times. V gene TRBV7-2 combines with J gene TRBJ2-2, with D perhaps matching TRBD2 (5 bases). CDR1 is SGHTA and CDR2 is FQGNSA in the germline V gene. This CDR3 is built from 14 residues. V was pared by 1 base and J by 10 bases, with 13 bases between. CDR3 bases: TGTGCCAGCAGCTTAGATCGGGGAACGGAGGAGCTGTTTTTT. Translating it yields CASSLDRGTEELFF.

The chain employs TRBV2 and TRBJ1-5; TRBD1 aligns across 9 bases. From germline, CDR1 is SNHLY and CDR2 FYNNEI. This CDR3 spans 15 amino acids. V was pared by 5 bases and J by 7 bases, with 9 bases of the junction left unmatched. DNA for the CDR3: TGTGCCAGCAGTCAGACAGGGGGTCTAGGCCAGCCCCAGCATTTT. It yields the protein CASSQTGGLGQPQHF.

This clonotype showed up just a few times. This chain joins TRBV2 and TRBJ2-3, with TRBD1 matching over 8 bases. Germline values: CDR1 SNHLY, CDR2 FYNNEI. The CDR3 consists of 14 residues. With V trimmed by 4 bases and J by 3 bases, 3 bases remained unmatched. The CDR3 region has the DNA TGTGCCAGCAGTGTTGACAGGGGAACAGATACGCAGTATTTT. It yields the protein CASSVDRGTDTQYF.

The chain joins TRBV6-1 to TRBJ1-1; perhaps TRBD1 as D (5 bases). CDR1 MNHNS and CDR2 SASEGT come from the germline V gene. V shed 6 bases and J shed 4 bases, with 15 bases lying between them. This CDR3 is built from 14 residues. CDR3 nucleotide sequence: TGTGCCAGCAGCCCTCAGGGAATATCCACTGAAGCTTTCTTT. Protein product: CASSPQGISTEAFF.

This clonotype was detected a few times. The CDR3 coding sequence is TGTGCCAGCAGCCAGTTTGGGGCCGCGACCGGGGAGCTGTTTTTT. Its translation is CASSQFGAATGELFF. This chain connects TRBV3-1 to TRBJ2-2, with D possibly being TRBD1 (5 bases). The CDR3 has 15 residues. Trimming stripped 3 bases from V and 5 bases from J, with 13 bases between. Germline CDR1 LGHDT, CDR2 YNNKEL (reference sequence).

This chain connects TRBV11-2 to TRBJ2-3, with TRBD1 matching over 9 bases. The germline V gene encodes CDR1 SGHAT and CDR2 FQNNGV. The J segment lost 4 bases and the V segment lost 5 bases, leaving 7 bases of the junction unmatched. The CDR3 is made up of 15 amino acids. CDR3 in DNA: TGTGCCAGCAGCGGCCGGGACAGGGTGGCAGATACGCAGTATTTT. Its protein is CASSGRDRVADTQYF.

This clonotype came up a few times. The chain has TRBV6-1 and TRBJ2-7; D unclear. This CDR3 comprises 12 residues. Trimming cost V 7 bases and J 1 base, with 8 bases left between them. Germline CDR1 is MNHNS and CDR2 is SASEGT. In DNA, the CDR3 is TGTGCCAGCAAAAAGGGATCCTACGAGCAGTACTTC. Amino acid sequence: CASKKGSYEQYF.

This clonotype appeared many times. The chain has TRBV20-1 and TRBJ2-5; D tentatively reads TRBD1 or TRBD2 (5 bases each). Germline V gene lookup returns CDR1 DFQATT and CDR2 SNEGSKA (reference sequence). Trimming left V 5 bases short and J 5 bases short, with 6 bases between. There are 10 residues in the CDR3. The CDR3 is CSAEGETQYF. In DNA form, the CDR3 reads TGCAGTGCTGAGGGGGAGACCCAGTACTTC.

This clonotype appeared a few times. CDR3 loop: CAISESTMASGPSNYGYTF. CDR3 in DNA: TGTGCCATCAGTGAGTCGACAATGGCTTCAGGGCCCTCTAACTATGGCTACACCTTC. This chain links TRBV10-3 with TRBJ1-2; TRBD1 might be the D (5 bases). V shed 0 bases and J shed 0 bases, with 20 bases lying between them. The CDR3 is 19 residues long. In germline, CDR1 is ENHRY, CDR2 SYGVKD.

This clonotype was recorded a few times. The CDR3 bases are TGTGCCAGCTCACCTGAACTGGCTGGGACCGGGGAGCTGTTTTTT. Amino acid sequence: CASSPELAGTGELFF. The rearrangement uses TRBV18 and TRBJ2-2; D gene ambiguous. The V gene lost 3 bases and the J gene lost 5 bases, with 13 bases spanning the gap. CDR3 size: 15 residues. Germline CDR1 is KGHSH and CDR2 is LQKENI.

This clonotype was counted a few times. The chain is built from TRBV12-3 or TRBV12-4 and TRBJ2-1; 8 nucleotides align to TRBD1. The CDR3 runs to 12 residues. J lost 15 bases, V lost 7 bases, and 11 bases had no gene match. The DNA of the CDR3 is TGTGCCAGCACCCGGACAGGGTTCGAGGGGTTCTTC. Translated: CASTRTGFEGFF.

This chain uses TRBV12-3 or TRBV12-4 with TRBJ2-7; a possible D gene is TRBD2 (5 bases). This CDR3 contains 14 residues. With 1 base removed from V and 3 bases from J, the gap between germline ends came to 10 bases. The DNA for the CDR3 is TGTGCCAGCAGTTTAGACGGGGAGATCTACGAGCAGTACTTC. Amino acid sequence: CASSLDGEIYEQYF.

The chain uses TRBV20-1 and TRBJ2-3; 10 bases agree with TRBD2. This CDR3 comprises 17 residues. Germline V gene data show CDR1 as DFQATT and CDR2 as SNEGSKA (reference sequence). Trimming at V came to 3 bases and at J to 2 bases, leaving 11 bases not matched to a gene. The CDR3 DNA follows: TGCAGTGCTAGTACGCTAGCGGGGGAAGCCTTCACAGATACGCAGTATTTT. This gives the protein CSASTLAGEAFTDTQYF.

V gene TRBV7-9 combines with J gene TRBJ1-1; no reliable D call. V gave up 3 bases and J gave up 5 bases, with 13 bases separating them. This CDR3 is built from 14 residues. The V gene's germline CDR1 is SEHNR and CDR2 FQNEAQ (reference sequence). DNA for the CDR3: TGTGCCAGCAGCTTCAGCCCGGATCGTACTGAAGCTTTCTTT. Translating it yields CASSFSPDRTEAFF.